What follows are 22 T cell receptor beta chains derived from one specimen sequenced in a study of blood T cell repertoires in COVID-19. Only in-frame clones appear in the TCRdb table, and some are missing; sequencing was by immunoSEQ multiplex PCR. Seen here are 300,000 or so clones, around 89% observed once, and the top ten hold 3% to 4%. Specimen: peripheral blood. These receptors originate from a woman in her thirties or forties with acute or convalescent COVID-19.

The rearrangement links TRBV3-1 (or the pseudogene TRBV3-2) to TRBJ1-1; 8 bases agree with TRBD1. The V segment lost 3 bases and the J segment 5 bases; nucleotides outside the gene matches: 8. There are 15 residues in the CDR3. The germline CDR1 and CDR2 sequences are LGHDT and YNNKEL (reference sequence). The chain's CDR3 is CASSHVGQGGTEAFF. The CDR3, as DNA: TGTGCCAGCAGCCATGTCGGACAGGGAGGAACTGAAGCTTTCTTT.

The CDR3 loop reads CASSLTPGAANYGYTF. The DNA of the CDR3 is TGTGCCAGTAGTCTAACGCCGGGTGCTGCTAACTATGGCTACACCTTC. The chain carries TRBV19 and TRBJ1-2; D is undetermined. Between the trimmed V and J ends, which lost 5 bases and 0 bases, there was a span of 16 bases. Germline CDR1 and CDR2: LNHDA and SQIVND (reference sequence). The CDR3 covers 16 residues. Combining the CDR3 with reference TRBV19 and TRBJ1-2 gives the whole variable domain DGGITQSPKYLFRKEGQNVTLSCEQNLNHDAMYWYRQDPGQGLRLIYYSQIVNDFQKGDIAEGYSVSREKKESFPLTVTSAQKNPTAFYLCASSLTPGAANYGYTFGSGTRLTVV.

This chain links TRBV3-1 (or the pseudogene TRBV3-2) with TRBJ1-1; unclear D gene. Trimming shortened V by 1 base and J by 0 bases, and 6 bases separated the two germline ends. From germline, CDR1 is LGHDT and CDR2 YNNKEL (reference sequence). This CDR3 is built from 14 residues. The CDR3: CASSQGQMNTEAFF. The CDR3 DNA follows: TGTGCCAGCAGCCAAGGACAAATGAACACTGAAGCTTTCTTT.

The chain employs TRBV4-1 and TRBJ1-1, with D uncertain. V was trimmed by 0 bases and J by 5 bases, leaving 10 bases between them. Germline-derived CDR1 and CDR2 are MGHRA and YSYEKL. CDR3 length: 14 amino acids. This CDR3 is CASSQDPVETEAFF. In nucleotides, the CDR3 is TGCGCCAGCAGCCAAGATCCAGTTGAAACTGAAGCTTTCTTT.

The rearrangement links TRBV7-9 to TRBJ2-6; TRBD2 agrees at 7 bases. CDR1 and CDR2 (germline): SEHNR, FQNEAQ (reference sequence). J lost 2 bases, V lost 5 bases, and 9 bases had no gene match. The CDR3 has 17 residues. CDR3 region: CASSQRRAGAGANVLTF. The DNA for the CDR3 is TGTGCCAGCAGCCAACGGCGGGCGGGGGCTGGGGCCAACGTCCTGACTTTC.

The chain is built from TRBV5-1 and TRBJ1-4; TRBD1 matches at 9 bases. CDR1 and CDR2 from the germline V gene are SGHRS and YFSETQ. The CDR3 has 19 amino acids. V lost 1 base to trimming and J lost 4 bases; unmatched junction nucleotides: 14. The CDR3 protein is CASSLTPTGTGSFNEKLFF. The CDR3 DNA reads as TGCGCCAGCAGCTTGACACCCACCGGGACAGGGAGCTTTAATGAAAAACTGTTTTTT.

The rearrangement joins TRBV7-3 to TRBJ2-1, with a tentative D call TRBD2 (6 bases). This CDR3 comprises 16 residues. The V gene lost 5 bases and the J gene lost 3 bases, with 17 bases spanning the gap. Germline loops: CDR1 SGHTA, CDR2 FQGTGA. The CDR3 DNA is TGTGCCAGCAGCCCTCAAGGCCGGGACTTCTACAATGAGCAGTTCTTC. Its translation: CASSPQGRDFYNEQFF. Full variable domain (outside the CDR3, taken from reference TRBV7-3 and TRBJ2-1): GAGVSQTPSNKVTEKGKYVELRCDPISGHTALYWYRQSLGQGPEFLIYFQGTGAADDSGLPNDRFFAVRPEGSVSTLKIQRTERGDSAVYLCASSPQGRDFYNEQFFGPGTRLTVL.

The chain links TRBV10-3 to TRBJ1-2; 11 positions agree with TRBD1. V trimming: 1 base; J trimming: 8 bases; junction bases outside the gene matches: 9. Germline values: CDR1 ENHRY, CDR2 SYGVKD. The CDR3 covers 16 residues. CDR3 sequence: CAISEFGDRGSEGYTF. The CDR3 coding sequence is TGTGCCATCAGTGAGTTCGGGGACAGGGGGTCCGAAGGCTACACCTTC.

The chain is built from TRBV4-2 and TRBJ1-2, with a weak D call TRBD1 (5 bases). This CDR3 spans 13 amino acids. With 4 bases removed from V and 3 bases from J, the gap between germline ends came to 9 bases. CDR1 is LGHNA, CDR2 YNFKEQ, per germline. CDR3 nucleotides: TGTGCCAGCAGCCCCAGGGTTGACTATGGCTACACCTTC. Protein: CASSPRVDYGYTF.

The rearrangement links TRBV7-8 to TRBJ2-5, with 13 bases matching TRBD2. The V gene's germline CDR1 is SGHVS and CDR2 FQNEAQ. V lost 0 bases, J lost 3 bases, and 4 bases stayed unmatched. The CDR3 contains 17 residues. As DNA, the CDR3 is TGTGCCAGCAGCTTAGCTGGACTAGCGGGGGTAAAAGAGACCCAGTACTTC. Amino acids: CASSLAGLAGVKETQYF.

The chain joins TRBV15 to TRBJ1-1; TRBD1 is a possible D gene (6 bases). The V gene's germline CDR1 is LNHNV and CDR2 YYDKDF (reference sequence). The CDR3 loop spans 15 amino acids. The V and J ends lost 5 bases and 4 bases respectively, with 17 bases between them. The CDR3 bases are TGTGCCACCAGCCCAGCCGGGGGGCCGGGCACTGAAGCTTTCTTT. Translated: CATSPAGGPGTEAFF. The variable domain in full, completed from reference TRBV15 and TRBJ1-1, reads DAMVIQNPRYQVTQFGKPVTLSCSQTLNHNVMYWYQQKSSQAPKLLFHYYDKDFNNEADTPDNFQSRRPNTSFCFLDIRSPGLGDTAMYLCATSPAGGPGTEAFFGQGTRLTVV.

V usage is TRBV2 and J usage is TRBJ2-3; 8 bases fit TRBD1. The CDR3 covers 16 residues. Looked up from germline, CDR1 is SNHLY and CDR2 is FYNNEI. With V trimmed by 3 bases and J by 4 bases, 9 bases remained unmatched. The CDR3 protein is CASSETEDRESDTQYF. Written as DNA, the CDR3 is TGTGCCAGCAGTGAGACGGAGGACAGGGAGTCAGATACGCAGTATTTT. The full variable domain, in which reference TRBV2 and TRBJ2-3 provide the parts outside the CDR3, is EPEVTQTPSHQVTQMGQEVILRCVPISNHLYFYWYRQILGQKVEFLVSFYNNEISEKSEIFDDQFSVERPDGSNFTLKIRSTKLEDSAMYFCASSETEDRESDTQYFGPGTRLTVL.

The V and J genes are TRBV6-5 and TRBJ2-2; 8 bases match TRBD1. Germline CDR1 is MNHEY and CDR2 is SVGAGI. Trimming took 9 bases from V and 4 from J; bases not matched to a gene: 7. This CDR3 has 14 residues. The CDR3 protein is CASRQGWGTGELFF. The CDR3 bases are TGTGCCAGTCGACAGGGGTGGGGCACCGGGGAGCTGTTTTTT.

V is TRBV19 and J is TRBJ1-2, with 9 bases matching TRBD1. Germline CDR1 reads LNHDA; CDR2 reads SQIVND (reference sequence). V shed 8 bases, J shed 6 bases, and the junction held 7 bases outside the gene matches. The CDR3 covers 13 residues. CDR3 coding DNA: TGTGCCAGTCTTCAACAGGGGGCTAATGGCTACACCTTC. It specifies CASLQQGANGYTF. The full variable domain, in which reference TRBV19 and TRBJ1-2 provide the parts outside the CDR3, is DGGITQSPKYLFRKEGQNVTLSCEQNLNHDAMYWYRQDPGQGLRLIYYSQIVNDFQKGDIAEGYSVSREKKESFPLTVTSAQKNPTAFYLCASLQQGANGYTFGSGTRLTVV.

V gene TRBV6-4 combines with J gene TRBJ1-6, with D perhaps matching TRBD1 (5 bases). The CDR3 length is 13 residues. Trimming cost V 5 bases and J 7 bases, with 9 bases left between them. Germline V lookup: CDR1 MRHNA, CDR2 SNTAGT. CDR3 in DNA: TGTGCCAGCAGTCAGGGATGGAATTCACCCCTCCACTTT. Its translation: CASSQGWNSPLHF.

This clone was seen more than once but under ten times. This chain joins TRBV5-4 and TRBJ2-5, with TRBD1 identical over 11 bases. From germline, CDR1 is SGHNT and CDR2 YYREEE (reference sequence). This CDR3 has 16 residues. Trimming took 4 bases from V and 5 from J; bases not matched to a gene: 10. The CDR3 loop reads CASSAGDRGIRETQYF. The DNA of the CDR3 is TGTGCCAGCAGCGCCGGGGACAGGGGGATTCGGGAGACCCAGTACTTC.

This rearrangement joins TRBV6-1 to TRBJ1-5, with 9 bases lining up with TRBD1. The CDR3 totals 15 residues. V was clipped by 3 bases and J by 3 bases; unmatched bases: 3. The germline V gene has CDR1 MNHNS and CDR2 SASEGT. DNA of the CDR3: TGTGCCAGCAGTGATAGGACAGGGGCCAATCAGCCCCAGCATTTT. It translates to CASSDRTGANQPQHF.

V gene TRBV7-8 combines with J gene TRBJ2-7; maybe TRBD1 (5 bases). V was shortened by 5 bases and J by 0 bases, with 20 bases between the two germline ends. The CDR3 is 17 residues long. Germline V gene data show CDR1 as SGHVS and CDR2 as FQNEAQ. The CDR3 bases are TGTGCCAGCAGCCCCAGTGGCCAGGGCCGTTACTCCTACGAGCAGTACGTC. Protein: CASSPSGQGRYSYEQYV.

This clone was counted once. V gene TRBV4-1 combines with J gene TRBJ1-5; D perhaps matches TRBD1 (6 bases). The V and J ends lost 3 bases and 7 bases respectively, with 10 bases between them. The germline CDR1 and CDR2 sequences are MGHRA and YSYEKL. The CDR3 consists of 13 residues. CDR3 residues: CASSQGHLQPQHF. DNA for the CDR3: TGCGCCAGCAGCCAGGGACACCTCCAGCCCCAGCATTTT.

The chain recombines TRBV12-3 or TRBV12-4 with TRBJ2-7; no reliable D call. The CDR3 extends over 13 amino acids. The V end was cut by 1 base, the J end by 3 bases, with 7 bases between. The CDR3 spells CASSLGQVYEQYV. CDR3 coding DNA: TGTGCCAGCAGTTTAGGCCAGGTCTACGAGCAGTACGTC.

The genes are TRBV25-1 and TRBJ1-2; a weak D match, TRBD1 (6 bases). The germline gives CDR1 MGHDK, CDR2 SYGVNS. This CDR3 has 14 amino acids. V was pared by 3 bases and J by 8 bases, with 16 bases between. The CDR3 region is CASSDHDRRSGYTF. CDR3 DNA sequence: TGTGCCAGCAGTGACCATGACAGGAGGTCCGGCTACACCTTC.

This clone appeared once. The chain links TRBV2 to TRBJ1-2; 9 nucleotides align to TRBD1. With 7 bases clipped from V and 1 base from J, the junction kept 10 bases outside the gene matches. CDR1 is SNHLY, CDR2 FYNNEI, per germline. The CDR3 is 16 amino acids. CDR3 DNA sequence: TGTGCCAGCACTCGGACAGGGGCTGGCAGTAACTATGGCTACACCTTC. Translating gives CASTRTGAGSNYGYTF.